Listed here are 19 T cell receptor beta chains from one sample, sequenced in a study of blood T cell repertoires in COVID-19. TCRdb's table, derived via immunoSEQ multiplex PCR, lists solely in-frame clones and lacks some. The repertoire has 130,000 or so clones, more than 75% of them found once; the top ten carry more than 2%. Sequenced input: peripheral blood. The receptors shown here come from a man in his 70s with active COVID-19.

This sequence joins TRBV6-5 and TRBJ2-4, with D perhaps matching TRBD1 (6 bases). The CDR3 loop spans 15 amino acids. The germline V gene encodes CDR1 MNHEY and CDR2 SVGAGI. V lost 6 bases and J 5 bases, leaving 17 bases between the germline ends. In DNA form, the CDR3 reads TGTGCCAGCAGCAAGTTCCGGGACACCCAAAACATTCAGTACTTC. Protein: CASSKFRDTQNIQYF.

This clone has a handful of counts. The chain joins TRBV5-1 to TRBJ1-5; TRBD1 agrees at 7 bases. The germline V gene encodes CDR1 SGHRS and CDR2 YFSETQ. The CDR3 is made up of 15 amino acids. V lost 0 bases, J lost 4 bases, and 4 bases stayed unmatched. CDR3 sequence (DNA): TGCGCCAGCAGCTTGGAGGGGGCCCCGAATCAGCCCCAGCATTTT. It codes for CASSLEGAPNQPQHF.

This clone was observed once. V and J are TRBV6-2 or TRBV6-3 and TRBJ2-1; D possibly corresponds to TRBD2 (6 bases). V was trimmed by 5 bases and J by 7 bases, leaving 12 bases between them. The CDR3 is 13 residues long. The V gene's germline CDR1 is MNHEY and CDR2 SVGEGT. Written as DNA, the CDR3 is TGTGCCAGCAGTAGGCTAGCGAAAAATGAGCAGTTCTTC. Its translation is CASSRLAKNEQFF.

The genes are TRBV18 and TRBJ2-1; no clear D. Trimming left V 1 base short and J 4 bases short, with 8 bases between. Germline loops: CDR1 KGHSH, CDR2 LQKENI. The CDR3 extends over 14 amino acids. The CDR3 bases are TGTGCCAGCTCACCACAACACACATACAATGAGCAGTTCTTC. As protein: CASSPQHTYNEQFF. Combining the CDR3 with reference TRBV18 and TRBJ2-1 gives the whole variable domain NAGVMQNPRHLVRRRGQEARLRCSPMKGHSHVYWYRQLPEEGLKFMVYLQKENIIDESGMPKERFSAEFPKEGPSILRIQQVVRGDSAAYFCASSPQHTYNEQFFGPGTRLTVL.

This clone was detected only a few times. The chain joins TRBV3-1 (or the pseudogene TRBV3-2) to TRBJ2-7, with D possibly matching TRBD2 (6 bases). Between the trimmed V and J ends, which lost 6 bases and 9 bases, there was a span of 15 bases. The V gene's germline CDR1 is LGHDT and CDR2 YNNKEL (reference sequence). CDR3 length: 12 amino acids. CDR3: CASRSGSSWQYF. For the CDR3, the DNA is TGTGCCAGCAGGTCCGGGAGCTCCTGGCAGTACTTC.

Remarks on this clone: Other DNA sequences of this sample code for an identical CDR3. The chain uses TRBV7-2 and TRBJ1-1, with 8 nucleotides matching TRBD1. Germline CDR1 is SGHTA and CDR2 is FQGNSA. V trimming: 2 bases; J trimming: 6 bases; junction bases outside the gene matches: 2. The CDR3 runs 13 residues. CDR3 nucleotide sequence: TGTGCCAGCAGCTTACAGGGGGCGGCTGAAGCTTTCTTT. It yields the protein CASSLQGAAEAFF.

The chain recombines TRBV10-3 with TRBJ2-7; 11 bases are a match to TRBD1. Looked up from germline, CDR1 is ENHRY and CDR2 is SYGVKD. The CDR3 sequence is 14 residues long. With 5 bases clipped from V and 7 bases from J, the junction kept 7 bases outside the gene matches. CDR3 in DNA: TGTGCCATCAGTCCCGGGACAGGGGGGAATGAGCAGTACTTC. Its translation: CAISPGTGGNEQYF.

V gene TRBV2 combines with J gene TRBJ1-2; D may be TRBD1 (6 bases). V gave up 1 base and J gave up 8 bases, with 11 bases separating them. The germline gives CDR1 SNHLY, CDR2 FYNNEI. CDR3 length: 13 amino acids. The CDR3 here is CASSEEFRGGYTF. Here the CDR3 DNA reads TGTGCCAGCAGTGAAGAGTTCAGGGGCGGCTACACCTTC.

This rearrangement joins TRBV5-4 to TRBJ2-5; TRBD1 matches at 9 bases. V gave up 5 bases and J gave up 4 bases; unmatched junction bases: 9. CDR3 length: 15 residues. Germline assignment: CDR1 SGHNT and CDR2 YYREEE (reference sequence). CDR3 protein: CASSIGTGLGETQYF. The CDR3 DNA follows: TGTGCCAGCAGTATAGGGACAGGGCTGGGAGAGACCCAGTACTTC.

The chain carries TRBV7-3 and TRBJ2-2; D uncertain. Trimming cost V 2 bases and J 7 bases, with 8 bases left between them. The CDR3 runs to 13 residues. The V gene's germline CDR1 is SGHTA and CDR2 FQGTGA. The CDR3 nucleotides read TGTGCCAGCAGCTTAGACGGCGGCGGGGAGCTGTTTTTT. This codes for CASSLDGGGELFF.

The chain links TRBV9 to TRBJ1-5; D might be TRBD1 (5 bases). The V and J ends lost 0 bases and 4 bases respectively, with 11 bases between them. The CDR3 is 15 amino acids. Germline V gene sequence: CDR1 SGDLS, CDR2 YYNGEE. Here the CDR3 reads CASSVAGRGNQPQHF. The CDR3 DNA is TGTGCCAGCAGCGTAGCTGGGAGGGGAAATCAGCCCCAGCATTTT.

This clone was seen just once. The gene calls are TRBV5-4 and TRBJ1-2, with 7 bases fitting TRBD1. Germline values: CDR1 SGHNT, CDR2 YYREEE (reference sequence). J lost 2 bases, V lost 4 bases, and 8 bases had no gene match. The CDR3 is made up of 15 amino acids. The CDR3 protein is CASSHRQGPNYGYTF. The CDR3 nucleotides are TGTGCCAGCAGCCATCGACAGGGACCCAACTATGGCTACACCTTC. The full variable domain, completed using reference TRBV5-4 and TRBJ1-2, is ETGVTQSPTHLIKTRGQQVTLRCSSQSGHNTVSWYQQALGQGPQFIFQYYREEENGRGNFPPRFSGLQFPNYSSELNVNALELDDSALYLCASSHRQGPNYGYTFGSGTRLTVV.

The chain links TRBV28 to TRBJ2-7; D is unclear. Germline V gene lookup returns CDR1 MDHEN and CDR2 SYDVKM. The CDR3 runs to 14 residues. Trimming stripped 1 base from V and 3 bases from J, with 10 bases between. This CDR3 is CASSLFDNHYEQYF. For the CDR3, the DNA is TGTGCCAGCAGTTTATTTGACAACCACTACGAGCAGTACTTC.

The J gene is TRBJ2-7, the V gene TRBV11-2, with TRBD1 as a possible D gene (6 bases). The CDR3 spans 15 residues. The germline CDR1 and CDR2 sequences are SGHAT and FQNNGV. V was clipped by 2 bases and J by 0 bases, with 11 bases between them. The CDR3 loop reads CASSLFGQPSYEQYF. The CDR3 DNA follows: TGTGCCAGCAGCTTATTCGGACAGCCCTCCTACGAGCAGTACTTC.

The chain uses TRBV7-3 and TRBJ2-3, with TRBD2 as a possible D gene (6 bases). The CDR3 is 14 amino acids. Trimming cost V 5 bases and J 2 bases, with 11 bases left between them. The germline V gene encodes CDR1 SGHTA and CDR2 FQGTGA. CDR3 loop: CASSPGTSTDTQYF. The CDR3 bases are TGTGCCAGCAGCCCCGGGACTTCCACAGATACGCAGTATTTT.

The chain carries TRBV5-1 and TRBJ2-5; 13 bases align to TRBD2. The CDR3 loop spans 16 amino acids. Per the germline V gene, CDR1 is SGHRS and CDR2 is YFSETQ. V dropped 4 bases and J dropped 5; count of bases not matched to a gene: 8. CDR3: CASSPGTSGKMETQYF. CDR3 nucleotide sequence: TGCGCCAGCAGCCCTGGGACTAGCGGGAAGATGGAGACCCAGTACTTC. Complete variable domain (other parts from reference TRBV5-1 and TRBJ2-5): KAGVTQTPRYLIKTRGQQVTLSCSPISGHRSVSWYQQTPGQGLQFLFEYFSETQRNKGNFPGRFSGRQFSNSRSEMNVSTLELGDSALYLCASSPGTSGKMETQYFGPGTRLLVL.

V and J are TRBV30 and TRBJ2-1; perhaps TRBD2 as D (6 bases). This CDR3 is 14 amino acids long. Germline assignment: CDR1 GTSNPN and CDR2 SVGIG (reference sequence). V shed 2 bases and J shed 7 bases, with 15 bases lying between them. The CDR3 reads CAWSYPGTSNEQFF. The CDR3 coding sequence is TGTGCCTGGAGTTACCCCGGGACTTCAAATGAGCAGTTCTTC.

The sample holds one count of this clone. The V and J genes are TRBV3-1 (or the pseudogene TRBV3-2) and TRBJ2-7; tentatively, D is TRBD1 (6 bases). The V gene lost 1 base and the J gene lost 3 bases, with 16 bases spanning the gap. This CDR3 region has 16 residues. Per the germline V gene, CDR1 is LGHDT and CDR2 is YNNKEL (reference sequence). This CDR3 is CASSQGPTGGGYEQYF. CDR3 DNA: TGTGCCAGCAGCCAAGGTCCGACAGGTGGAGGCTACGAGCAGTACTTC.

J is TRBJ2-1 and V is TRBV6-2 or TRBV6-3; 13 positions match TRBD2. With V trimmed by 6 bases and J by 8 bases, 10 bases remained unmatched. This CDR3 has 16 amino acids. Per the germline V gene, CDR1 is MNHEY and CDR2 is SVGEGT. CDR3 residues: CASSTPLAGGLDEQFF. The CDR3 DNA reads as TGTGCCAGCAGCACCCCACTAGCGGGAGGGCTCGATGAGCAGTTCTTC.